This TCR beta chain was sequenced during a study of blood T cell repertoires in COVID-19 (dated by TCRdb to the early 2020s). Background for the entire study: Collaborator samples came from the United States, Italy and Spain and covered acute and convalescent phases of COVID-19. Where HLA class I and class II types were available, the types were taken from metadata supplied by the sample provider, not from assay-based typing. The samples were drawn from the first 160 participants of the ongoing ImmuneRACE study and from 1,254 subjects provided by 6 global collaborators. The dataset comprised deeply sampled blood TCRbeta repertoires from subjects exposed to, actively infected with, or recovered from COVID-19. The material from the prospective study consisted of cDNA or gDNA derived from T cells, B-cell-depleted T cells, or PBMCs. The sample metadata nearly always contained a de-identified subject ID, COVID-19 status, age in years and sex. A freely available public database, intended as a resource for researchers studying the immune response to SARS-CoV-2, is where the repertoires were released.

Whole blood was collected in K2EDTA tubes by collaborating institutions according to the institutions' own protocols. Collaborator samples were shipped for TCRbeta analysis as frozen whole blood, isolated PBMCs, or DNA extracted from either sample type. TCRbeta CDR3 regions were amplified from genomic DNA using the immunoSEQ Assay, a bias-controlled multiplex PCR. Concerning the study's data processing: The number of nucleated cells in each sample was estimated from the amplification of reference gene primers within the assay. Sequence reads were collapsed and filtered to measure the absolute abundance of every unique TCRbeta CDR3 rearrangement. Productive Simpson clonality was computed per sample as the square root of Simpson's diversity index over productive rearrangements. As stored in TCRdb, this immuneACCESS dataset retains in-frame rearrangements with V and J assigned. A fraction of the clones does not appear; measured against another copy, unresolved V genes explain less than half of the discrepancy, and the remainder lacks a known reason. The DNA was the basis for D and trimming; V, J and clone size are from that table. The sample table shows over 85,000 clones, and around 88% are seen once. Roughly 8.1% of the sample belongs to the ten largest clones.

Note on this clone: Its specific antigen is unknown. No qualities accompany the bases; no much larger clone lies one base away.

CDR1 and CDR2, per the germline V gene (reference sequence), are LNHNV and YYDKDF. From the cysteine through the phenylalanine, the CDR3 covers 14 amino acids. The sequence is cut down to CDR3 DNA, 42 bases in frame from base 1. Trimming costs V 0 bases and J 2 bases, and their ends lie 7 bases apart. The full study reports these points: Clinical and demographic metadata were provided uncurated, with the amount varying by source and participant.

Sequenced input: peripheral blood. The TCR comes from a woman in her 70s with acute or convalescent COVID-19. Here the chain combines TRBV15 and TRBJ1-1, with an unclear D gene assignment. The nucleotide sequence is TGTGCCACCAGCAGAGATCGTTATAACACTGAAGCTTTCTTT. This yields the protein CATSRDRYNTEAFF.